This entry describes one T cell receptor beta chain. V lost 3 bases, J lost 2 bases, and 11 bases lay in between. In germline, CDR1 is LNHNV, CDR2 YYDKDF (reference sequence). The CDR3 spans 15 residues. This sample is part of a study of PD-L1 blockade in urothelial cancer. Turning to the study itself: Patients previously received 0 to 3 chemotherapy regimens. Counts from blood samples showed a median of about 150,000 T cells.

Every PCR received spiked-in synthetic TCR analog templates. TCRdb keeps only in-frame clones here, not all; method: immunoSEQ multiplex PCR. Of roughly 20,000 clones listed, 88% were seen once; the top ten hold 3.5% to 4.5%. It was locally advanced or metastatic urothelial carcinoma that patients had. The sample in question was PBMCs, obtained around atezolizumab (anti-PD-L1) treatment. The TCR was taken from a man between 45 and 60 years old with urothelial cancer. The rearrangement joins TRBV15 to TRBJ1-5; D possibly corresponds to TRBD1 (6 bases). The CDR3 nucleotides are TGTGCCACCAGCAGCGACAGGTCTGGCAATCAGCCCCAGCATTTT. It encodes CATSSDRSGNQPQHF.